This entry concerns a single T cell receptor (beta chain). This clonotype was detected only a few times. No cognate antigen has been identified for it. The sample holds no much larger clone one base away, and base qualities are not on file. Reading the label with the study, this specimen's treatment or condition is: allogeneic hematopoietic cell transplantation with graft depleted of TCRalphabeta T cells and CD19 B cells. The transplant recipients were children given TCRalphabeta/CD19-depleted allogeneic hematopoietic cell grafts. Relative to germline, V is 0 bases shorter and J is 7 bases shorter, with 7 bases between their ends. Sequences SGHRS (CDR1) and YFSETQ (CDR2) are obtained from the germline V gene. Taken from cysteine to phenylalanine, the CDR3 has 12 residues. The CDR3 DNA has 36 bases and is translated from base 1. This sample was taken from a study of T-cell reconstitution after alpha-beta-depleted transplantation in children (dated by TCRdb to between 2015 and 2016). Background for the entire study: Using TCR repertoire profiling, the study quantitatively followed how T-cell immune reconstitution unfolded in children after TCRalphabeta/CD19-depleted allogeneic hematopoietic cell transplantation. Findings and caveats that apply to the study as a whole: In some patients, the high TCRbeta diversity seen at day 60 was put down to recipient T cells and intrathymic progenitors that had survived conditioning. Over the following months the frequencies of hyperexpanded clones went down, and after one year T-cell counts and TCRbeta diversity were mostly credited to newly produced T cells. The apparently early recovery of alphabetaT-cell counts about two months after transplant reportedly depended on only several hundred rapidly expanded clones that came from non-depleted graft cells.

Libraries were constructed by PCR. The instrument was an Illumina HiSeq 2500. TCR libraries were prepared with molecular barcoding, using unique molecular identifiers to normalize TCRbeta repertoire quantification. The public reads were run again by TCRdb, first through fastp at Q25 and then through MiXCR, and only productive beta chains were kept. When rows share a CDR3 protein, they turn into one entry using the most common DNA and genes. Within this sample are 900,000 or so distinct CDR3 sequences, with about 15% of them counted one time only. The ten biggest clones cover under 6% of the sample. The V gene is TRBV5-1 and the J gene is TRBJ2-5, with a weak D call of TRBD1 (5 bases match). The receptor was isolated from a male patient under 18 who had a stem cell transplant for acute lymphoblastic leukemia, so the T cells may come from the graft donor. Sequences were derived from PBMCs, mostly from graft donor cells, sampled 360 days after TCRalphabeta/CD19-depleted stem cell transplant. The sequenced DNA is TGCGCCAGCAGCTTGGACAGGACGACCCAGTACTTC. Its protein is CASSLDRTTQYF.